What follows describes a single T cell receptor (beta chain). The antigen is unknown. Amplification used 60 Vbeta primers and 13 Jbeta primers. Profiled with immunoSEQ multiplex PCR; TCRdb holds only in-frame clones, not every one. The sample lists some 120,000 clones, approximately 80% occurring once. The sample is drawn from a study of cytomegalovirus exposure and HLA in healthy donors. Those who donated were healthy bone marrow donors. Study outcomes and limitations: Per a later analysis, HLA-associated TCR beta chains showed more clonal expansion than other, equally common TCR beta chains. Solely CMV serostatus was available to characterize immune exposure. Later analysis demonstrated an association between a missense DCLRE1C variant and TCR beta V- and J-gene trimming.

Germline CDR1 SGHRS, CDR2 YFSETQ. The CDR3 length is 16 residues. V shed 4 bases, J shed 9 bases, and the junction held 13 bases outside the gene matches. This chain connects TRBV5-1 to TRBJ1-6; 7 nucleotides match TRBD1. The sample was PBMCs. The TCR originated in a man aged 50 or older in good health and CMV-seronegative. CDR3 nucleotides: TGCGCCAGCAGCGAGGGGGACAGTTCCTCTGGTTCACCCCTCCACTTT. Translated, it gives CASSEGDSSSGSPLHF.